Below are 25 T cell receptor beta chains sequenced from a single sample in a study of cytomegalovirus exposure and HLA in healthy donors. A multiplex PCR was run with 60 Vbeta primers and 13 Jbeta primers. Repertoires were generated with immunoSEQ multiplex PCR, while TCRdb's copy carries only in-frame clones and drops some. In all, the sample yields about 150,000 clones. Sample: PBMCs. These receptors all come from a woman aged 45-65 years in good health and CMV-seronegative.

For the CDR3, the DNA is TGCGCCAGCAGCTTGCGCTCAGGGGATGGCTACACCTTC. Protein product: CASSLRSGDGYTF. J is TRBJ1-2 and V is TRBV5-1, with D possibly being TRBD1 (6 bases). The V gene lost 1 base and the J gene lost 6 bases, with 10 bases spanning the gap. The CDR3 sequence is 13 residues long. Germline V CDR1 and CDR2: SGHRS, YFSETQ.

The gene calls are TRBV7-2 and TRBJ2-7; D gene uncertain. The germline V gene has CDR1 SGHTA and CDR2 FQGNSA. V gave up 2 bases and J gave up 2 bases, with 10 bases separating them. This CDR3 comprises 14 residues. CDR3 nucleotide sequence: TGTGCCAGCAGCTTAATGGCAGATACCTACGAGCAGTACTTC. Residues: CASSLMADTYEQYF.

The chain is built from TRBV28 and TRBJ1-6, with TRBD1 identical over 10 bases. CDR3 length equals 20 residues. Germline V CDR1 and CDR2: MDHEN, SYDVKM. Trimming at V came to 2 bases and at J to 5 bases, leaving 15 bases not matched to a gene. CDR3 amino acids: CASSLLAFGDRGTNNSPLHF. Written as DNA, the CDR3 is TGTGCCAGCAGTTTACTTGCTTTCGGGGACAGGGGTACGAATAATTCACCCCTCCACTTT.

The chain is built from TRBV7-3 and TRBJ2-7; D unresolved. Trimming cost V 5 bases and J 7 bases, with 15 bases left between them. The germline CDR1 and CDR2 sequences are SGHTA and FQGTGA. The length of the CDR3 is 13 residues. The CDR3 reads CASSPAVEKEQYF. The CDR3 DNA reads as TGTGCCAGCAGCCCCGCGGTAGAAAAAGAGCAGTACTTC.

The DNA of the CDR3 is TGTGCCAGCAGTGCCCAGGGCTACGAGCAGTACTTC. Its translation is CASSAQGYEQYF. The chain employs TRBV2 and TRBJ2-7; D might be TRBD1 (5 bases). Trimming shortened V by 4 bases and J by 3 bases, and 7 bases separated the two germline ends. This CDR3 spans 12 amino acids. Germline V CDR1 and CDR2: SNHLY, FYNNEI.

As to this clone: Distinct nucleotide sequences in the sample also encode this CDR3. V gene TRBV5-1 combines with J gene TRBJ2-3; perhaps TRBD1 as D (6 bases). CDR3 length equals 14 residues. V was pared by 0 bases and J by 5 bases, with 10 bases between. CDR1 is SGHRS and CDR2 is YFSETQ in the germline V gene. The CDR3 region has the DNA TGCGCCAGCAGCTTGGGTCAGGGGATAGATACGCAGTATTTT. Its protein product is CASSLGQGIDTQYF.

The gene calls are TRBV2 and TRBJ1-1; 7 bases are shared with TRBD1. With 8 bases clipped from V and 0 bases from J, the junction kept 6 bases outside the gene matches. The CDR3 runs to 14 residues. Germline V lookup: CDR1 SNHLY, CDR2 FYNNEI. The CDR3 sequence: CASLSGTVNTEAFF. CDR3 DNA: TGTGCCAGCCTCTCCGGGACAGTGAACACTGAAGCTTTCTTT.

This chain joins TRBV6-1 and TRBJ1-2, with 8 nucleotides matching TRBD1. Germline lookup yields CDR1 MNHNS and CDR2 SASEGT. V dropped 5 bases and J dropped 5; count of bases not matched to a gene: 4. The CDR3 is 13 residues long. The DNA of the CDR3 is TGTGCCAGCAGTAGGACAGGGACTTATGGCTACACCTTC. This sequence encodes CASSRTGTYGYTF.

J is TRBJ2-3 and V is TRBV4-1; the match to TRBD2 covers 9 bases. In germline, CDR1 is MGHRA, CDR2 YSYEKL. With 1 base clipped from V and 3 bases from J, the junction kept 8 bases outside the gene matches. The CDR3 is made up of 17 amino acids. The CDR3 loop is CASSQAPQRGDTDTQYF. CDR3 in DNA: TGCGCCAGCAGCCAAGCGCCCCAGCGGGGGGATACAGATACGCAGTATTTT.

The V and J genes are TRBV7-2 and TRBJ1-2; tentative D call: TRBD1 (6 bases). The V and J ends lost 3 bases and 5 bases respectively, with 7 bases between them. The CDR3 totals 12 residues. Germline CDR1 SGHTA, CDR2 FQGNSA. CDR3 amino acids: CASSFTGYGYTF. DNA of the CDR3: TGTGCCAGCAGCTTCACAGGGTATGGCTACACCTTC.

CDR3 DNA sequence: TGTGCCAGCAGTGACTCGATTGGGGGCGCTGGGGCCAACGTCCTGACTTTC. The encoded protein is CASSDSIGGAGANVLTF. V is TRBV6-4 and J is TRBJ2-6; D is perhaps TRBD1 (6 bases). The CDR3 loop spans 17 amino acids. V was pared by 0 bases and J by 2 bases, with 11 bases between. Per germline, CDR1 MRHNA and CDR2 SNTAGT.

The chain couples TRBV7-9 to TRBJ2-5, with TRBD2 identical over 10 bases. CDR3 length equals 16 residues. Germline V lookup: CDR1 SEHNR, CDR2 FQNEAQ (reference sequence). The V and J ends lost 6 bases and 4 bases, in that order; junction bases with no gene match: 11. The CDR3 region is CASSYTSGIYPETQYF. CDR3 in DNA: TGTGCCAGCAGTTATACTAGCGGGATTTACCCAGAGACCCAGTACTTC.

This rearrangement joins TRBV27 to TRBJ2-5, with 7 nucleotides matching TRBD2. CDR3 length equals 17 residues. V lost 4 bases and J lost 1; bases outside the gene matches: 12. The germline CDR1 and CDR2 sequences are MNHEY and SMNVEV (reference sequence). The CDR3 reads CASSSLAAAGVQETQYF. In DNA, the CDR3 is TGTGCCAGCAGTTCGCTAGCGGCGGCCGGGGTCCAAGAGACCCAGTACTTC.

V and J are TRBV6-5 and TRBJ1-6; 9 bases agree with TRBD1. This CDR3 is 13 amino acids long. Germline CDR1 is MNHEY and CDR2 is SVGAGI. The V gene end was trimmed by 6 bases and the J gene end by 8 bases; junction bases not matched to a gene: 2. The DNA for the CDR3 is TGTGCCAGCAGGAGGACAGGGGATTCACCCCTCCACTTT. Translated: CASRRTGDSPLHF.

The chain joins TRBV29-1 to TRBJ1-2, with unresolved D. Trimming removed 2 bases from V and 4 bases from J, with 14 bases in between. Germline CDR1 and CDR2: SQVTM and ANQGSEA. CDR3 length: 14 residues. CDR3 residues: CSVESPAGSYGYTF. CDR3 DNA sequence: TGCAGCGTTGAAAGCCCCGCTGGGAGCTATGGCTACACCTTC.

This chain links TRBV19 with TRBJ1-1; 7 positions agree with TRBD1. The ends lost 4 bases at V and 4 bases at J; junction bases unmatched: 3. The CDR3 consists of 13 residues. Looked up from germline, CDR1 is LNHDA and CDR2 is SQIVND (reference sequence). DNA of the CDR3: TGTGCCAGTAGTACTTACAGGGGCACTGAAGCTTTCTTT. Translated, it gives CASSTYRGTEAFF. Full variable domain (missing parts from reference TRBV19 and TRBJ1-1): DGGITQSPKYLFRKEGQNVTLSCEQNLNHDAMYWYRQDPGQGLRLIYYSQIVNDFQKGDIAEGYSVSREKKESFPLTVTSAQKNPTAFYLCASSTYRGTEAFFGQGTRLTVV.

This chain connects TRBV7-3 to TRBJ2-5; D ambiguous. V dropped 2 bases and J dropped 3 bases, with 7 bases sitting between them. Germline V lookup: CDR1 SGHTA, CDR2 FQGTGA. CDR3 size: 13 residues. Written as DNA, the CDR3 is TGTGCCAGCAGCTTACAGGCGAAAGAGACCCAGTACTTC. This gives the protein CASSLQAKETQYF.

This chain connects TRBV29-1 to TRBJ2-3; 10 bases agree with TRBD2. CDR1 is SQVTM and CDR2 is ANQGSEA in the germline V gene. There are 13 residues in the CDR3. J was trimmed by 5 bases and V by 7 bases; bases with no gene match: 6. The CDR3 is CSAERGGEDTQYF. For the CDR3, the DNA is TGCAGCGCTGAGCGGGGGGGCGAAGATACGCAGTATTTT.

The chain links TRBV4-2 to TRBJ2-3, with 10 bases lining up with TRBD1. The CDR3 covers 18 residues. V lost 0 bases, J lost 3 bases, and 9 bases stayed unmatched. The germline gives CDR1 LGHNA, CDR2 YNFKEQ. CDR3 in DNA: TGTGCCAGCAGCCAAGATCGACAGGGGGCGCGGAATACAGATACGCAGTATTTT. The encoded protein is CASSQDRQGARNTDTQYF.

V usage is TRBV4-1 and J usage is TRBJ1-3; D not certain. Germline loops: CDR1 MGHRA, CDR2 YSYEKL. The CDR3 extends over 13 amino acids. V lost 4 bases, J lost 1 base, and 5 bases lay in between. CDR3 sequence (DNA): TGCGCCAGCAGCCTGAGATCTGGAAACACCATATATTTT. Translated: CASSLRSGNTIYF.

The chain uses TRBV2 and TRBJ1-5; D not resolved. CDR1 and CDR2 from the germline V gene are SNHLY and FYNNEI. CDR3 size: 14 residues. V was cut by 3 bases and J by 1 base, with 7 bases left in between. Written as DNA, the CDR3 is TGTGCCAGCAGTGATTCCAGGAGCAATCAGCCCCAGCATTTT. Its translation is CASSDSRSNQPQHF.

J is TRBJ1-5 and V is TRBV28, with D hard to call. The germline V gene has CDR1 MDHEN and CDR2 SYDVKM. CDR3 size: 12 residues. CDR3 region: CVTSVSNQPQHF. DNA for the CDR3: TGTGTCACATCCGTTAGCAATCAGCCCCAGCATTTT.

The rearrangement joins TRBV7-8 to TRBJ2-5, with D possibly TRBD2 on 5 matching bases. Germline V CDR1 and CDR2: SGHVS, FQNEAQ. V was clipped by 2 bases and J by 3 bases, with 13 bases between them. The CDR3 has 15 amino acids. The CDR3 DNA sequence: TGTGCCAGCAGCTTAAGAGGGTCTCATGAAGAGACCCAGTACTTC. Its translation is CASSLRGSHEETQYF. Filled out from reference TRBV7-8 and TRBJ2-5, the complete variable domain reads GAGVSQSPRYKVAKRGQDVALRCDPISGHVSLFWYQQALGQGPEFLTYFQNEAQLDKSGLPSDRFFAERPEGSVSTLKIQRTQQEDSAVYLCASSLRGSHEETQYFGPGTRLLVL.

The V gene is TRBV7-9, the J gene TRBJ1-4, with 8 bases fitting TRBD1. V trimming: 4 bases; J trimming: 8 bases; junction bases outside the gene matches: 6. CDR3 size: 14 residues. CDR1 SEHNR and CDR2 FQNEAQ come from the germline V gene (reference sequence). CDR3 sequence reads: CASSSPGGEEKLFF. The CDR3 DNA follows: TGTGCCAGCAGCTCCCCAGGGGGCGAGGAAAAACTGTTTTTT.

The chain employs TRBV2 and TRBJ1-4; D is unclear. The CDR3 loop spans 12 amino acids. V was shortened by 4 bases and J by 8 bases, with 8 bases between the two germline ends. Germline V CDR1 and CDR2: SNHLY, FYNNEI. DNA of the CDR3: TGTGCCAGCAGTGGACAAGGAGAAAAACTGTTTTTT. Encoded protein: CASSGQGEKLFF.